This record concerns one T cell receptor beta chain sequence. Other DNA sequences in this sample translate to the same CDR3. The CDR3 has 12 amino acids. The ends were cut back, 2 bases at V and 3 bases at J, with 2 bases in the middle. Germline V gene lookup returns CDR1 KGHSH and CDR2 LQKENI. This entry is derived from a study of control samples from healthy donors and cancer patients. The repertoire was sequenced with immunoSEQ multiplex PCR; TCRdb's copy has only in-frame clones and lacks some. The table for this sample gives about 200,000 clones. Material: blood. This receptor was obtained from a woman younger than 45 in good health. This chain connects TRBV18 to TRBJ1-3; D remains ambiguous. The CDR3 DNA sequence: TGTGCCAGCTCACCAAGTGGAAACACCATATATTTT. As protein: CASSPSGNTIYF.